Listed below are T cell receptor beta chains from one sample, sequenced in a study of brain T cells in children with intractable seizures. TCRdb's table, derived via immunoSEQ multiplex PCR, lists solely in-frame clones and lacks some. This table holds fewer than 6,500 clones, roughly 94% found once. This specimen consisted of resected brain tissue, obtained at surgery. Receptors originate from a boy under three years old with focal cortical dysplasia and intractable seizures. Each CDR3 is given with its conserved first and last residue. The D gene is left open where the match is weak. Some rows have no size entry. The others give once, few or many, or a class for an expanded clone.

cdr3_aa,cdr3_nt,j_call,d_call,v_call,clone_size
CASSQDLGEFREKLFF,TGTGCCAGCAGCCAAGATCTTGGGGAGTTTCGGGAAAAACTGTTTTTT,TRBJ1-4,.,TRBV3-1/TRBV3-2,.
CASRVLAGSNEQFF,TGTGCCAGCAGAGTACTAGCGGGAAGCAATGAGCAGTTCTTC,TRBJ2-1,TRBD2,TRBV27,.
CASSIGTGRVSGELFF,TGTGCCAGTAGTATAGGGACAGGAAGGGTTTCCGGGGAGCTGTTTTTT,TRBJ2-2,TRBD1,TRBV19,.
CSNNKNTEAFF,TGCAGTAACAACAAGAACACTGAAGCTTTCTTT,TRBJ1-1,.,TRBV20-1,.
CASSLKRTGVNYGYTF,TGTGCCAGCAGCCTAAAGAGAACCGGGGTTAACTATGGCTACACCTTC,TRBJ1-2,.,TRBV5-5,.
CATSTGQGPTYEQYF,TGTGCCACCAGCACGGGACAGGGGCCGACCTACGAGCAGTACTTC,TRBJ2-7,TRBD1,TRBV15,.
CASSYQRNF,TGTGCCAGCAGTTATCAGCGGAACTTC,TRBJ1-2,.,TRBV12-3/TRBV12-4,.
CASSVDLGTDTQYF,TGTGCCAGCAGCGTAGATCTGGGAACAGATACGCAGTATTTT,TRBJ2-3,.,TRBV9,.
CSVVSDGYEQYF,TGCAGCGTTGTTTCAGACGGCTACGAGCAGTACTTC,TRBJ2-7,.,TRBV29-1,.
CASSYSGNPSTDTQYF,TGTGCCAGCAGTTACTCAGGCAACCCAAGCACAGATACGCAGTATTTT,TRBJ2-3,.,TRBV6-6,.
CASSLEGAGGGTYEQYF,TGTGCCAGCAGCTTGGAAGGAGCGGGAGGGGGGACCTACGAGCAGTACTTC,TRBJ2-7,TRBD2,TRBV5-5,.
CASSLPGHSYYGYTF,TGTGCCAGCAGCTTACCGGGACATTCGTACTATGGCTACACCTTC,TRBJ1-2,.,TRBV13,.
CASSLLWGQDTDTQYF,TGCGCCAGCAGCTTGCTATGGGGGCAGGACACAGATACGCAGTATTTT,TRBJ2-3,.,TRBV5-1,.
CASSPGGSGNTIYF,TGTGCCAGCAGCCCGGGGGGCTCTGGAAACACCATATATTTT,TRBJ1-3,.,TRBV3-1/TRBV3-2,.
CASSDPFAEAFF,TGCGCCAGCAGCGACCCATTTGCTGAAGCTTTCTTT,TRBJ1-1,.,TRBV5-1,.
CASRKDGPFGLAGVPNEQFF,TGTGCCAGCAGGAAAGACGGCCCTTTTGGACTAGCGGGAGTTCCGAATGAGCAGTTCTTC,TRBJ2-1,TRBD2,TRBV2,.
CASSYPPYEQYF,TGTGCCAGCAGTTACCCCCCCTACGAGCAGTACTTC,TRBJ2-7,.,TRBV6-5,.
CASSQDPSGGAYEQYF,TGTGCCAGCAGCCAAGATCCTAGCGGGGGGGCCTACGAGCAGTACTTC,TRBJ2-7,TRBD2,TRBV4-2,.
CASSPWTGEAFF,TGTGCCAGCAGCCCGTGGACGGGAGAAGCTTTCTTT,TRBJ1-1,.,TRBV5-8,.
CASSPHPGMIRWQYF,TGTGCCAGCAGCCCCCACCCGGGAATGATACGATGGCAGTATTTT,TRBJ2-3,.,TRBV7-6,.
CASSLRTGLDQETQYF,TGTGCCAGCAGCCTAAGGACAGGGTTGGACCAAGAGACCCAGTACTTC,TRBJ2-5,TRBD1,TRBV7-3,.
CASSVPGGYYEQYF,TGTGCCAGCAGTGTCCCAGGGGGCTACTACGAGCAGTACTTC,TRBJ2-7,TRBD1,TRBV2,.
CASSGSTRDTQYF,TGTGCCAGCAGCGGTTCTACGAGGGATACGCAGTATTTT,TRBJ2-3,.,TRBV7-3,.
CASSRLKHPGTGIYEQYF,TGTGCCAGCAGCCGCCTAAAGCACCCGGGGACAGGGATCTACGAGCAGTACTTC,TRBJ2-7,TRBD1,TRBV2,.
CASSPGPYYEQYF,TGTGCCAGCAGCCCGGGACCTTACTACGAGCAGTACTTC,TRBJ2-7,.,TRBV14,.
CASTIIPGTHYEQYF,TGTGCCAGCACCATCATTCCCGGGACGCACTACGAGCAGTACTTC,TRBJ2-7,.,TRBV2,.
CASSVQGVHNSPLHF,TGCGCCAGCAGTGTACAGGGGGTCCATAATTCACCCCTCCACTTT,TRBJ1-6,TRBD1,TRBV10-2,.
CASSMLTGVTEQFF,TGTGCCAGTAGTATGTTGACAGGGGTGACTGAGCAGTTCTTC,TRBJ2-1,TRBD1,TRBV19,.
CASTSYSPNYGYTF,TGTGCCAGCACCTCATACTCGCCTAACTATGGCTACACCTTC,TRBJ1-2,.,TRBV27,.
CASSTGPTGYETQYF,TGTGCCAGTAGTACAGGACCCACTGGATATGAGACCCAGTACTTC,TRBJ2-5,.,TRBV19,.
CSARLTEQYF,TGCAGTGCTAGACTGACGGAGCAGTACTTC,TRBJ2-7,.,TRBV20-1,.
CASSQSAGETQYF,TGTGCCAGCAGCCAATCCGCAGGAGAGACCCAGTACTTC,TRBJ2-5,.,TRBV14,.
CASSEWSSGGYEQYF,TGTGCCAGCAGTGAATGGTCTAGCGGGGGTTACGAGCAGTACTTC,TRBJ2-7,TRBD2,TRBV6-1,.
CASSPIPRGNTQYF,TGTGCCAGCAGCCCAATCCCCCGCGGGAATACGCAGTATTTT,TRBJ2-3,.,TRBV7-3,.
CASSDLAGPSYEQYF,TGTGCCAGCAGTGATCTAGCGGGTCCTTCCTACGAGCAGTACTTC,TRBJ2-7,TRBD2,TRBV6-1,.
CASSLQGDSQGGYEQYF,TGTGCCAGCAGCTTGCAGGGGGATTCGCAGGGGGGCTACGAGCAGTACTTC,TRBJ2-7,.,TRBV7-9,.
CASSLTSGTSYNEQFF,TGTGCCAGCAGCTTAACTAGCGGGACCTCCTACAATGAGCAGTTCTTC,TRBJ2-1,TRBD2,TRBV13,.
CASSPSGTGRNYGYTF,TGCGCCAGCAGCCCGTCCGGGACAGGGCGGAACTATGGCTACACCTTC,TRBJ1-2,TRBD1,TRBV5-1,.
CASSDSNSGGADTQYF,TGTGCCAGCAGTGACTCGAATAGCGGGGGGGCAGATACGCAGTATTTT,TRBJ2-3,TRBD2,TRBV6-4,.
CASSWGSGDYNEQFF,TGTGCCAGCAGCTGGGGTTCCGGGGACTACAATGAGCAGTTCTTC,TRBJ2-1,.,TRBV5-4,.
CASSESGQGANEQYF,TGTGCCAGCAGTGAATCGGGACAGGGGGCCAACGAGCAGTACTTC,TRBJ2-7,TRBD1,TRBV25-1,.
CASSQAGQRGNTGELFF,TGTGCCAGCAGCCAAGCCGGCCAGCGGGGCAACACCGGGGAGCTGTTTTTT,TRBJ2-2,TRBD2,TRBV4-2,.
CASSGQGGETQYF,TGTGCCAGCTCAGGACAGGGGGGAGAGACCCAGTACTTC,TRBJ2-5,TRBD1,TRBV18,once